Sequencing of this T cell receptor (beta chain) was carried out in a study of blood T cell repertoires in COVID-19 (dated by TCRdb to 2018 to 2021). The study in broad terms: Collaborator samples came from the United States, Italy and Spain and covered acute and convalescent phases of COVID-19. The samples were drawn from the first 160 participants of the ongoing ImmuneRACE study and from 1,254 subjects provided by 6 global collaborators. The dataset comprised deeply sampled blood TCRbeta repertoires from subjects exposed to, actively infected with, or recovered from COVID-19. A freely available public database, intended as a resource for researchers studying the immune response to SARS-CoV-2, is where the repertoires were released. Where available, HLA class I and class II types were obtained from metadata supplied by the sample provider rather than from assay-based typing. The material from the prospective study consisted of cDNA or gDNA derived from T cells, B-cell-depleted T cells, or PBMCs. The sample metadata nearly always contained a de-identified subject ID, COVID-19 status, age in years and sex.

V and J lose 8 bases and 2 bases, and a span of 16 bases separates them. The CDR3 has 15 amino acids, counting the end cysteine and phenylalanine. CDR3 DNA only is kept here, 45 bases in frame from base 1. CDR1 and CDR2 (MNHEY, SVGAGI) derive from the germline V gene. Whole blood was collected in K2EDTA tubes by collaborating institutions according to the institutions' own protocols. For TCRbeta analysis, collaborators shipped samples as frozen whole blood, isolated PBMCs, or DNA extracted from either of those sample types. As to this clone: The specificity of this receptor is unknown. Base qualities are not at hand, and no much larger clone is one base apart.

Broad study findings and their caveats: Clinical and demographic metadata were provided uncurated, with the amount varying by source and participant.

The immunoSEQ Assay, a bias-controlled multiplex PCR, was used to amplify TCRbeta CDR3 regions from genomic DNA. The authors' analysis ran thus. Within the assay, amplification of reference gene primers was used to estimate how many nucleated cells each sample contained. Sequence reads were collapsed and filtered to measure the absolute abundance of every unique TCRbeta CDR3 rearrangement. Productive Simpson clonality was computed per sample as the square root of Simpson's diversity index over productive rearrangements. TCRdb holds this immuneACCESS table with in-frame rearrangements only. Some clones are missing; in checked studies, unresolved V genes explain under half, and the rest has no known cause. V and J calls and clone size are copied from that table; D and trimming were computed from the DNA. The sample table records tens of thousands of clones; more than 70% of these occur just once. The ten top clones hold over 4% of the sample.

This receptor was obtained from a man aged 50 to 60 with acute or convalescent COVID-19. Recombination linked TRBV6-5 to TRBJ1-5; TRBD1 is possibly the D segment (5 matching bases). Sequencing was performed on peripheral blood. The CDR3 has the sequence CASAAGGYGNQPQHF. The nucleotide sequence is TGTGCCAGCGCAGCGGGGGGATATGGCAATCAGCCCCAGCATTTT.